A selection of T cell receptor beta chains follows, all from one sample in a study of chemoradiotherapy in HPV16-positive cancers. TCRdb's copy holds only in-frame clones and misses some; the assay was immunoSEQ multiplex PCR. The table lists 30,000 or so clones, roughly nine tenths of them singletons. Sequenced here: blood, sampled from a patient who underwent chemoradiotherapy. All receptors come from a human donor with HPV-associated anogenital cancer. CDR3s include the opening cysteine and the closing phenylalanine or tryptophan. D genes are given only for firm matches. Clone sizes are given selectively: once, few, many, or a class where the clone is expanded.

cdr3_nt	cdr3_aa	d_call	clone_size	j_call	v_call
TGTGCCAGCAGTGAAGCTCGGGGGCGTAAAGGGTATGGCTACACCTTC	CASSEARGRKGYGYTF	NA	NA	TRBJ1-2	TRBV6-1
TGTGCCAGCTCAACACTACTTCCTAGCGGGGGGTTTTCCTACAATGAGCAGTTCTTC	CASSTLLPSGGFSYNEQFF	TRBD2	NA	TRBJ2-1	TRBV18
TGTGCCAGCAGTTACGGGGGCGAGGGGTCCTACGAGCAGTACTTC	CASSYGGEGSYEQYF	NA	NA	TRBJ2-7	TRBV6-5
TGCAGCGTGGCTGACTCCGGGCGTTACAATGAGCAGTTCTTC	CSVADSGRYNEQFF	NA	NA	TRBJ2-1	TRBV29-1
TGTGCCAGCAGCTTAGTTTCTAGCGGCAACACCGGGGAGCTGTTTTTT	CASSLVSSGNTGELFF	TRBD2	NA	TRBJ2-2	TRBV11-2
TGCGCCAGCAGCTTGGGGACTAGCGGGAGAGACGAGCAGTACTTC	CASSLGTSGRDEQYF	TRBD2	NA	TRBJ2-7	TRBV5-1
TGTGCCAGTAGGATCTCAGGGGGCAACTATGGCTACACCTTC	CASRISGGNYGYTF	TRBD1	NA	TRBJ1-2	TRBV19
TGTGCCAGCAGCGACAGGGCTGATACGCAGTATTTT	CASSDRADTQYF	TRBD1	NA	TRBJ2-3	TRBV7-9
TGCGCCAGCAGCCAAGATCCAGGACAGGGATTTTACAATGAGCAGTTCTTC	CASSQDPGQGFYNEQFF	TRBD1	NA	TRBJ2-1	TRBV4-3
TGTGCCAGCAGAGGGACGGTTGGGAATCAGCCCCAGCATTTT	CASRGTVGNQPQHF	NA	NA	TRBJ1-5	TRBV6-1
TGTGCCAGCAGTGTGGAAGGGGGCCTGAACACTGAAGCTTTCTTT	CASSVEGGLNTEAFF	TRBD1	NA	TRBJ1-1	TRBV2
TGTGCCAGCGGCCTTGGGGTAGGAACGCAGTATTTT	CASGLGVGTQYF	NA	NA	TRBJ2-3	TRBV25-1
TGTGCCAGCAGCTTGGAGCAGGGCCCGACTTCGTACGAGCAGTACTTC	CASSLEQGPTSYEQYF	NA	NA	TRBJ2-7	TRBV5-6
TGTGCCAGCAGTTTTGGGCAGGCCCACAATGAGCAGTTCTTC	CASSFGQAHNEQFF	NA	NA	TRBJ2-1	TRBV6-5
TGCGCCAGCAGCCGTGGGACGGTAGACTATGGCTACACCTTC	CASSRGTVDYGYTF	NA	NA	TRBJ1-2	TRBV4-3
TGTGCCAGCAGCTGGACAGGGATCCAAGATACGCAGTATTTT	CASSWTGIQDTQYF	TRBD1	NA	TRBJ2-3	TRBV5-6
TGTGCCAGCAGCTTGGACGGAGCGACCTATGGCTACACCTTC	CASSLDGATYGYTF	NA	NA	TRBJ1-2	TRBV7-2
TGCGCCAGCAGCCGGAGGGTTTGGGGGGCAGATACGCAGTATTTT	CASSRRVWGADTQYF	NA	NA	TRBJ2-3	TRBV4-3
TGCGCCAGCAGCTTGGTGGGACGGTCTAATGAAAAACTGTTTTTT	CASSLVGRSNEKLFF	NA	NA	TRBJ1-4	TRBV5-1
TGCAGCGTTGTCAGGGGACAAGATACGCAGTATTTT	CSVVRGQDTQYF	NA	NA	TRBJ2-3	TRBV29-1
TGTGCCAGCCCGACCGCGGGGGCTTCTGGAAACACCATATATTTT	CASPTAGASGNTIYF	NA	NA	TRBJ1-3	TRBV18
TGTGCCAGCAGCTTACGGCGGGGGGACACAGATACGCAGTATTTT	CASSLRRGDTDTQYF	TRBD2	once	TRBJ2-3	TRBV7-9